This T cell receptor (beta chain) came from a study of cytomegalovirus exposure and HLA in healthy donors. Looking at the study overall: A subsequent analysis reported that the roughly 120 validation repertoires were produced on the same platform that had also been used for the 600 to 800 first-cohort repertoires.

From the roughly 110-subject validation cohort, which was separate from the roughly 680-subject first cohort, the donors were drawn. The CDR3 is made up of 10 amino acids. Per germline, CDR1 MNHNS and CDR2 SASEGT. The germline V and J ends were trimmed by 5 bases and 7 bases, with 5 bases remaining between them. Sequencing used immunoSEQ multiplex PCR; TCRdb keeps in-frame clones, though not all of them. The profile shows 45,000 to 70,000 clones, 90% of them singletons. The chain is built from TRBV6-1 and TRBJ1-1, with D unclear. This receptor was identified in a man aged 18 to 29 in good health and CMV-seronegative. Material for sequencing was PBMCs. For the CDR3, the DNA is TGTGCCAGCAGTTCACTTGAAGCTTTCTTT. Translation: CASSSLEAFF.